The 16 T cell receptor beta chains below come from one sample, sequenced in a study of CD8 T cell repertoires and HIV-1 epitope variants. No antigens are known for them. Repertoires were generated with immunoSEQ multiplex PCR, while TCRdb's copy carries only in-frame clones and drops some. The table includes just over 7,000 clones, around three fifths detected once. Sequenced: cultured CD8+ T cells derived from PBMCs. These TCRs come from a male donor with HIV.

The chain couples TRBV9 to TRBJ2-5, with D perhaps TRBD2 (5 bases). This CDR3 has 14 residues. In germline, CDR1 is SGDLS, CDR2 YYNGEE. V shed 0 bases and J shed 5 bases, with 11 bases lying between them. For the CDR3, the DNA is TGTGCCAGCAGCGTAGGTGGAGGTGGGGAGACCCAGTACTTC. Protein: CASSVGGGGETQYF.

In its sample, this clone was seen a few times. This chain connects TRBV5-1 to TRBJ1-1; D not resolved. The CDR3 consists of 13 residues. Germline CDR1 and CDR2: SGHRS and YFSETQ. Trimming left V 4 bases short and J 1 base short, with 8 bases between. The CDR3 is CASSHSTNTEAFF. CDR3 in DNA: TGCGCCAGCAGCCACAGTACGAACACTGAAGCTTTCTTT. Full variable domain (missing parts from reference TRBV5-1 and TRBJ1-1): KAGVTQTPRYLIKTRGQQVTLSCSPISGHRSVSWYQQTPGQGLQFLFEYFSETQRNKGNFPGRFSGRQFSNSRSEMNVSTLELGDSALYLCASSHSTNTEAFFGQGTRLTVV.

The sample holds a few counts of this clone. The chain uses TRBV9 and TRBJ2-1; D is perhaps TRBD1 or TRBD2 (6 bases each). The CDR3 spans 15 residues. Trimming removed 0 bases at V and 8 bases at J, with 15 bases between. The germline V gene has CDR1 SGDLS and CDR2 YYNGEE. CDR3 residues: CASSVGGAERDEQFF. In DNA form, the CDR3 reads TGTGCCAGCAGCGTAGGGGGGGCAGAGAGGGATGAGCAGTTCTTC. Full variable domain (outside the CDR3, taken from reference TRBV9 and TRBJ2-1): DSGVTQTPKHLITATGQRVTLRCSPRSGDLSVYWYQQSLDQGLQFLIQYYNGEERAKGNILERFSAQQFPDLHSELNLSSLELGDSALYFCASSVGGAERDEQFFGPGTRLTVL.

The chain joins TRBV9 to TRBJ2-5, with a possible D match to TRBD2 (6 bases). This CDR3 has 15 residues. The V end lost 4 bases, the J end lost 5 bases, and 18 bases lay between the germline ends. Germline V gene lookup returns CDR1 SGDLS and CDR2 YYNGEE. The CDR3, as DNA: TGTGCCAGCAGCCAGACCGACTCCCTAGCGGAGACCCAGTACTTC. Protein: CASSQTDSLAETQYF.

CDR3 in amino acids: CASTLFGVAGVTGELFF. In nucleotides, the CDR3 is TGTGCCAGCACCCTCTTCGGGGTAGCGGGAGTAACCGGGGAGCTGTTTTTT. The V and J genes are TRBV27 and TRBJ2-2, with TRBD2 matching over 9 bases. The germline CDR1 and CDR2 sequences are MNHEY and SMNVEV (reference sequence). J gave up 5 bases and V 7 bases, and 14 bases lay outside the gene matches. The CDR3 consists of 17 residues.

The chain couples TRBV2 to TRBJ1-1, with D possibly TRBD1 on 5 matching bases. The CDR3 loop spans 12 amino acids. The V gene's germline CDR1 is SNHLY and CDR2 FYNNEI. V was cut by 6 bases and J by 1 base, with 6 bases left in between. CDR3 sequence: CASSQGNTEAFF. The CDR3 DNA is TGTGCCAGCAGCCAGGGGAACACTGAAGCTTTCTTT. Looking up the rest from reference TRBV2 and TRBJ1-1 gives the full variable domain: EPEVTQTPSHQVTQMGQEVILRCVPISNHLYFYWYRQILGQKVEFLVSFYNNEISEKSEIFDDQFSVERPDGSNFTLKIRSTKLEDSAMYFCASSQGNTEAFFGQGTRLTVV.

This clone was recorded a few times. The chain recombines TRBV4-1 with TRBJ1-3; D gene uncertain. Germline loops: CDR1 MGHRA, CDR2 YSYEKL. Trimming stripped 0 bases from V and 4 bases from J, with 10 bases between. The CDR3 runs 15 residues. The CDR3 nucleotides are TGCGCCAGCAGCCAAGATGTCAGCGGCGGAAACACCATATATTTT. Amino acids: CASSQDVSGGNTIYF.

J is TRBJ2-2 and V is TRBV25-1, with D unclear. Deletions cut 5 bases from V and 7 bases from J, with 5 bases between. Germline V gene data show CDR1 as MGHDK and CDR2 as SYGVNS. The CDR3 has 11 residues. The CDR3 DNA sequence: TGTGCCAGCAGTAAAGGCGGGGAGCTGTTTTTT. It translates to CASSKGGELFF.

V gene TRBV5-1 combines with J gene TRBJ2-1; no definite D call. The germline gives CDR1 SGHRS, CDR2 YFSETQ. This CDR3 is built from 13 residues. The V end was cut by 0 bases, the J end by 5 bases, with 6 bases between. CDR3 amino acids: CASSLEPNNEQFF. Here the CDR3 DNA reads TGCGCCAGCAGCTTGGAACCGAACAATGAGCAGTTCTTC.

Here the CDR3 DNA reads TGTGCCAGCATGGGGAGGGTAGCTGAAGCTTTCTTT. This translates into CASMGRVAEAFF. The rearrangement uses TRBV27 and TRBJ1-1; no clear D. The CDR3 sequence is 12 residues long. In germline, CDR1 is MNHEY, CDR2 SMNVEV (reference sequence). V was trimmed by 7 bases and J by 6 bases, leaving 12 bases between them.

With respect to this clone: Other DNA sequences in the sample encode the same CDR3. The rearrangement joins TRBV2 to TRBJ2-4, with D uncertain. The CDR3 consists of 16 residues. Germline CDR1 reads SNHLY; CDR2 reads FYNNEI. Trimming shortened V by 3 bases and J by 8 bases, and 20 bases separated the two germline ends. CDR3 nucleotides: TGTGCCAGCAGTGACGGATTTGGCCCCCGGATGGACATTCAGTACTTC. It codes for CASSDGFGPRMDIQYF.

The rearrangement uses TRBV7-2 and TRBJ2-5, with 9 bases aligning to TRBD2. The CDR3 is 15 amino acids. V trimming: 5 bases; J trimming: 5 bases; junction bases outside the gene matches: 9. The germline V gene encodes CDR1 SGHTA and CDR2 FQGNSA. The CDR3 reads CASSPAGGRDETQYF. CDR3 in DNA: TGTGCCAGCAGCCCGGCGGGAGGGCGGGACGAGACCCAGTACTTC. Full variable domain (rest looked up from reference TRBV7-2 and TRBJ2-5): GAGVSQSPSNKVTEKGKDVELRCDPISGHTALYWYRQSLGQGLEFLIYFQGNSAPDKSGLPSDRFSAERTGGSVSTLTIQRTQQEDSAVYLCASSPAGGRDETQYFGPGTRLLVL.

By share of the sample, this clone is large. J is TRBJ1-4 and V is TRBV4-3; no clear D. V was clipped by 0 bases and J by 0 bases, with 17 bases between them. Germline CDR1 is LGHNA and CDR2 is YSLEER. This CDR3 has 19 residues. The CDR3 region is CASSQDSTGNIATNEKLFF. In nucleotides, the CDR3 is TGCGCCAGCAGCCAAGATTCAACGGGGAACATTGCAACTAATGAAAAACTGTTTTTT.

This rearrangement joins TRBV9 to TRBJ2-1, with D maybe TRBD1 (5 bases). The V end lost 3 bases, the J end lost 5 bases, and 18 bases lay between the germline ends. Germline loops: CDR1 SGDLS, CDR2 YYNGEE. The CDR3 loop spans 16 amino acids. This CDR3 reads CASSDLGRGTNNEQFF. In DNA form, the CDR3 reads TGTGCCAGCAGCGACTTAGGAAGGGGAACGAACAATGAGCAGTTCTTC.

J is TRBJ2-1 and V is TRBV7-9, with 11 bases aligning to TRBD1. Germline trimming cut 3 bases from V and 6 bases from J; bases unmatched to any gene: 1. This CDR3 has 14 amino acids. Germline CDR1 and CDR2: SEHNR and FQNEAQ (reference sequence). Here the CDR3 DNA reads TGTGCCAGCAGCTTGGACAGGGGGCTCAATGAGCAGTTCTTC. Translated: CASSLDRGLNEQFF.

This chain uses TRBV27 with TRBJ1-1, with TRBD1 matching 7 bases. Per the germline V gene, CDR1 is MNHEY and CDR2 is SMNVEV (reference sequence). V lost 6 bases, J lost 1 base, and 8 bases stayed unmatched. This CDR3 comprises 15 residues. In nucleotides, the CDR3 is TGTGCCAGCAGCAAATCCGGGACAGCGAACACTGAAGCTTTCTTT. Its translation is CASSKSGTANTEAFF.